These 27 T cell receptor beta chains were sequenced from one sample in a study of shared clonotypes between healthy human individuals. Repertoires were generated with immunoSEQ multiplex PCR, while TCRdb's copy carries only in-frame clones and drops some. Here the sample spans about 1.1 million clones, approximately 80% being singletons. Material for sequencing was memory CD4+ T cells from PBMCs. Subset here: CD45RA-negative fraction. These receptor sequences come from a man younger than 35 in good health. Some clones in this sample may be carry-over from other donors' samples.

The chain links TRBV5-1 to TRBJ2-7, with D possibly TRBD2 on 5 matching bases. The germline V and J ends were trimmed by 4 bases and 2 bases, with 13 bases remaining between them. In germline, CDR1 is SGHRS, CDR2 YFSETQ. This CDR3 is built from 14 residues. CDR3 DNA: TGCGCCAGCAGCACGGAGGTCGGGACCTACGAGCAGTACTTC. It codes for CASSTEVGTYEQYF.

This clone has at least ten counts. The chain employs TRBV11-3 and TRBJ2-7, with D perhaps being TRBD1 or TRBD2 (5 bases each). Trimming removed 2 bases at V and 4 bases at J, with 12 bases between. The CDR3 runs 14 residues. Germline CDR1 is SGHNT and CDR2 is YENEEA. CDR3 DNA sequence: TGTGCCAGCAGCTTACAATACGAGGGGTACGAGCAGTACTTC. As protein: CASSLQYEGYEQYF.

The chain combines TRBV2 with TRBJ2-5, with D perhaps matching TRBD1 or TRBD2 (5 bases each). This CDR3 spans 15 amino acids. V lost 4 bases and J 0 bases, leaving 12 bases between the germline ends. Germline V CDR1 and CDR2: SNHLY, FYNNEI. The CDR3 region is CASSASGLYQETQYF. The CDR3 coding sequence is TGTGCCAGCAGTGCTTCGGGGCTATACCAAGAGACCCAGTACTTC.

In regard to this clone: This sequence may be a read error, since a much larger clone differs from it by one base. V gene TRBV7-6 combines with J gene TRBJ2-2, with D possibly being TRBD1 (6 bases). Germline assignment: CDR1 SGHVS and CDR2 FNYEAQ. CDR3 length: 14 residues. The V gene lost 4 bases and the J gene lost 5 bases, with 11 bases spanning the gap. The CDR3 loop is CASSSNRETGELFF. CDR3 DNA: TGTGCCAGCAGCTCCAACAGGGAGACCGGGGAGCTGTTTTTT. The full variable domain, its missing parts supplied by reference TRBV7-6 and TRBJ2-2, is GAGVSQSPRYKVTKRGQDVALRCDPISGHVSLYWYRQALGQGPEFLTYFNYEAQQDKSGLPNDRFSAERPEGSISTLTIQRTEQRDSAMYRCASSSNRETGELFFGEGSRLTVL.

The J gene is TRBJ2-2, the V gene TRBV11-3; D may be TRBD2 (5 bases). V lost 0 bases, J lost 4 bases, and 15 bases lay in between. The CDR3 covers 17 residues. CDR1 SGHNT and CDR2 YENEEA come from the germline V gene. Here the CDR3 DNA reads TGTGCCAGCAGCTTAGATCGTTGGGGAGTTACCACCGGGGAGCTGTTTTTT. It encodes CASSLDRWGVTTGELFF. Looking up the rest from reference TRBV11-3 and TRBJ2-2 gives the full variable domain: EAGVVQSPRYKIIEKKQPVAFWCNPISGHNTLYWYLQNLGQGPELLIRYENEEAVDDSQLPKDRFSAERLKGVDSTLKIQPAELGDSAVYLCASSLDRWGVTTGELFFGEGSRLTVL.

V usage is TRBV5-1 and J usage is TRBJ1-3; TRBD1 matches 8 bases. The germline gives CDR1 SGHRS, CDR2 YFSETQ. The CDR3 is made up of 16 amino acids. The V segment lost 0 bases and the J segment 5 bases; nucleotides outside the gene matches: 7. Written as DNA, the CDR3 is TGCGCCAGCAGCTTGGGGGACAGGACAAGCAGAAACACCATATATTTT. This translates into CASSLGDRTSRNTIYF.

CDR3 residues: CTSSQGEQRNYNEQFF. The CDR3 bases are TGCACCAGCAGCCAAGGTGAGCAGCGGAATTACAATGAGCAGTTCTTC. V is TRBV1 and J is TRBJ2-1; the table gives TRBD2 as D, unverified against the DNA. TRBV1 is assigned pseudogene status. This CDR3 is 16 amino acids long.

This clone has a handful of counts. Other DNA sequences within the sample encode an identical CDR3. The gene calls are TRBV28 and TRBJ2-7; the D gene is possibly TRBD2 (6 bases). Germline V gene sequence: CDR1 MDHEN, CDR2 SYDVKM. V was clipped by 5 bases and J by 0 bases, with 11 bases between them. The CDR3 totals 14 residues. CDR3 DNA sequence: TGTGCCAGCAGTCCTCCGGGAGACTCCTACGAGCAGTACTTC. It codes for CASSPPGDSYEQYF.

V and J are TRBV11-3 and TRBJ2-3, with 7 bases identical to TRBD2. J lost 2 bases, V lost 1 base, and 6 bases had no gene match. The CDR3 loop spans 16 amino acids. Per germline, CDR1 SGHNT and CDR2 YENEEA. The CDR3 loop is CASSLGASGPTDTQYF. For the CDR3, the DNA is TGTGCCAGCAGCTTAGGTGCTAGCGGACCCACAGATACGCAGTATTTT.

With respect to this clone: Other DNA sequences in the sample encode the same CDR3. The chain links TRBV28 to TRBJ1-2; 8 bases fit TRBD1. With 6 bases clipped from V and 2 bases from J, the junction kept 2 bases outside the gene matches. The length of the CDR3 is 13 residues. Germline lookup yields CDR1 MDHEN and CDR2 SYDVKM. The CDR3 here is CASSRTGNYGYTF. The CDR3, as DNA: TGTGCCAGCAGCCGGACAGGGAACTATGGCTACACCTTC.

This clone has just a few counts. This rearrangement joins TRBV10-2 to TRBJ2-2; TRBD2 matches 14 bases. CDR1 is WSHSY, CDR2 SAAADI, per germline. The CDR3 contains 17 residues. The V segment lost 8 bases and the J segment 4 bases; nucleotides outside the gene matches: 9. CDR3 nucleotide sequence: TGCGCCAGCCTAGGGACTAGCGGGAGCGGTAGCACCGGGGAGCTGTTTTTT. This sequence encodes CASLGTSGSGSTGELFF.

The CDR3 DNA follows: TGTGCCAGCAGCTTTTTCCTAGCGGTCTCCTACGAGCAGTACTTC. Protein sequence: CASSFFLAVSYEQYF. V and J are TRBV7-2 and TRBJ2-7, with 7 bases identical to TRBD2. J gave up 0 bases and V 3 bases, and 5 bases lay outside the gene matches. CDR1 and CDR2 (germline): SGHTA, FQGNSA. CDR3 size: 15 residues.

This clone appeared a few times. This sequence joins TRBV5-1 and TRBJ2-1; 10 nucleotides align to TRBD1. The CDR3 is made up of 16 amino acids. Trimming at V came to 2 bases and at J to 3 bases, leaving 5 bases not matched to a gene. Germline loops: CDR1 SGHRS, CDR2 YFSETQ. The CDR3 reads CASSLGQGVDYNEQFF. The CDR3 DNA reads TGCGCCAGCAGCTTAGGACAGGGGGTGGACTACAATGAGCAGTTCTTC.

This clone came up a few times. The DNA for the CDR3 is TGTGCCAGCAGCCCGAGTTACGCGGCGGGCTATGGCTACACCTTC. It specifies CASSPSYAAGYGYTF. V usage is TRBV5-4 and J usage is TRBJ1-2; no definite D call. Germline V gives CDR1 SGHNT, CDR2 YYREEE (reference sequence). Trimming left V 4 bases short and J 4 bases short, with 17 bases between. CDR3 length equals 15 residues.

This sequence joins TRBV5-1 and TRBJ2-5; D unclear. Germline V gene lookup returns CDR1 SGHRS and CDR2 YFSETQ. Trimming cost V 4 bases and J 5 bases, with 21 bases left between them. The CDR3 runs to 16 residues. CDR3 bases: TGCGCCAGCAGCCCCTCACCGACAACTGGTCTGGAGACCCAGTACTTC. Its translation is CASSPSPTTGLETQYF.

A remark on this clone: This CDR3 is also generated by other DNA sequences in the sample. V and J are TRBV30 and TRBJ1-3; perhaps TRBD1 as D (5 bases). There are 15 residues in the CDR3. Per germline, CDR1 GTSNPN and CDR2 SVGIG (reference sequence). The V gene lost 2 bases and the J gene lost 0 bases, with 11 bases spanning the gap. The CDR3 nucleotides are TGTGCCTGGAGTCCAAGAGGGGTCTCTGGAAACACCATATATTTT. It specifies CAWSPRGVSGNTIYF.

The chain employs TRBV6-6 and TRBJ1-5; no definite D call. Trimming stripped 2 bases from V and 2 bases from J, with 13 bases between. The germline gives CDR1 MNHNY, CDR2 SVGAGI (reference sequence). The CDR3 is 16 residues long. CDR3 nucleotides: TGTGCCAGCAGTTACATCGCAGGAACTGGCAATCAGCCCCAGCATTTT. Protein: CASSYIAGTGNQPQHF.

This chain connects TRBV7-2 to TRBJ2-1; no firm D call. The CDR3 extends over 11 amino acids. The ends were cut back, 1 base at V and 9 bases at J, with 4 bases in the middle. In germline, CDR1 is SGHTA, CDR2 FQGNSA. The DNA of the CDR3 is TGTGCCAGCAGCTTAGAGGGTGAGCAGTTCTTC. Translated: CASSLEGEQFF.

The V and J genes are TRBV27 and TRBJ2-7; 15 nucleotides align to TRBD2. CDR1 and CDR2 from the germline V gene are MNHEY and SMNVEV (reference sequence). The V and J ends lost 5 bases and 0 bases, in that order; junction bases with no gene match: 20. This CDR3 region has 22 residues. CDR3 sequence reads: CASSPERIIGGTSGRSSYEQYF. The CDR3 DNA follows: TGTGCCAGCAGTCCAGAACGAATCATCGGTGGGACTAGCGGGAGGAGCTCCTACGAGCAGTACTTC.

The J gene is TRBJ2-7, the V gene TRBV14; 11 positions match TRBD1. V shed 3 bases, J shed 3 bases, and the junction held 4 bases outside the gene matches. CDR3 length: 15 amino acids. The germline V gene encodes CDR1 SGHDN and CDR2 FVKESK. The CDR3 spells CASSQPGTGGYEQYF. The CDR3 bases are TGTGCCAGCAGCCAGCCCGGGACAGGGGGCTACGAGCAGTACTTC.

This rearrangement joins TRBV9 to TRBJ1-4; weak D call: TRBD1 (5 bases). Germline-derived CDR1 and CDR2 are SGDLS and YYNGEE. The CDR3 covers 15 residues. V lost 3 bases to trimming and J lost 3 bases, with 12 bases between them. CDR3 region: CASSADRRANEKLFF. As DNA, the CDR3 is TGTGCCAGCAGCGCCGACAGAAGGGCTAATGAAAAACTGTTTTTT.

In this sample, this clone turned up once. The chain has TRBV6-6 and TRBJ2-2, with 9 positions matching TRBD2. V trimming: 6 bases; J trimming: 4 bases; junction bases outside the gene matches: 6. The CDR3 is 15 amino acids. Per the germline V gene, CDR1 is MNHNY and CDR2 is SVGAGI (reference sequence). In DNA, the CDR3 is TGTGCCAGCAGCACCGGGACTAGCAGCACCGGGGAGCTGTTTTTT. Translated, it gives CASSTGTSSTGELFF.

The V gene is TRBV5-5, the J gene TRBJ1-2; D unclear. V lost 1 base and J 4 bases, leaving 11 bases between the germline ends. The CDR3 is 14 residues long. Germline CDR1 and CDR2: SGHKS and YYEKEE (reference sequence). The DNA of the CDR3 is TGTGCCAGCAGCTTGTCGCTGGGCACCTATGGCTACACCTTC. Its translation is CASSLSLGTYGYTF.

The V and J genes are TRBV6-1 and TRBJ2-1; TRBD2 agrees at 10 bases. Germline CDR1 MNHNS, CDR2 SASEGT. V gave up 11 bases and J gave up 7 bases; unmatched junction bases: 8. The CDR3 contains 13 residues. CDR3: CAVTGLAWNEQFF. CDR3 DNA: TGTGCCGTCACGGGACTAGCGTGGAATGAGCAGTTCTTC.

The chain recombines TRBV27 with TRBJ2-6, with D unclear. Germline V lookup: CDR1 MNHEY, CDR2 SMNVEV (reference sequence). Trimming took off 5 bases at V and 0 bases at J, with 11 bases between the two ends. The CDR3 extends over 16 amino acids. The DNA of the CDR3 is TGTGCCAGCAGTCCTGAACAGCGCTCTGGGGCCAACGTCCTGACTTTC. Encoded protein: CASSPEQRSGANVLTF.

The chain carries TRBV18 and TRBJ2-1, with D perhaps TRBD2 (5 bases). Trimming removed 5 bases at V and 6 bases at J, with 26 bases between. Germline assignment: CDR1 KGHSH and CDR2 LQKENI. The CDR3 is made up of 18 amino acids. The chain's CDR3 is CASSSNKLFLASGNEQFF. The CDR3 nucleotides are TGTGCCAGCTCATCTAACAAACTCTTTTTAGCGTCTGGCAATGAGCAGTTCTTC.

This chain links TRBV10-1 with TRBJ2-7, with 9 bases that match TRBD1. CDR3 size: 15 residues. V trimming: 2 bases; J trimming: 1 base; junction bases outside the gene matches: 3. Germline CDR1 and CDR2: WNHNN and SYGVQD (reference sequence). The CDR3 reads CASSEGTGRSYEQYF. As DNA, the CDR3 is TGCGCCAGCAGTGAGGGGACAGGGCGATCCTACGAGCAGTACTTC.